This is a list of T cell receptor beta chains from one sample in a study of blood T cell repertoires in COVID-19. The method was immunoSEQ multiplex PCR; TCRdb's version includes in-frame clones alone and lacks a portion of them. This table holds about 190,000 clones, approximately 90% found once. The sequencing sample was made of peripheral blood. The receptors here all came from a woman in her forties who had recovered from COVID-19. Both conserved end residues are part of each CDR3. D genes are given only for firm matches. Not all rows give a size; the values are once, few, many and, for expanded clones, a class.

cdr3_nt	cdr3_aa	v_call	j_call	d_call	clone_size
TGCAGCGTTATTGCGGGAGAGGGCCAAGAGACCCAGTACTTC	CSVIAGEGQETQYF	TRBV29-1	TRBJ2-5	TRBD2	.
TGTGCCAGCAGCTTAGGACAGGGGGCATACGAGCAGTACTTC	CASSLGQGAYEQYF	TRBV7-2	TRBJ2-7	TRBD1	few
TGTGCCATCAGTGCTACAGGCACCGATAATTCACCCCTCCACTTT	CAISATGTDNSPLHF	TRBV10-3	TRBJ1-6	.	.
TGTGCCAGTAGTATAGCGGATGGGGGGTGGCACAATGAGCAGTTCTTC	CASSIADGGWHNEQFF	TRBV19	TRBJ2-1	.	.
TGTGCCAGCAGTGACAGGGAGCACAATGAGCAGTTCTTC	CASSDREHNEQFF	TRBV6-4	TRBJ2-1	.	few
TGTGCCAGCAGCGTAGGTCTAGCGGTTGGAAACATTCAGTACTTC	CASSVGLAVGNIQYF	TRBV9	TRBJ2-4	TRBD2	.
TGTGCCAGCAGCCCGACAGCGGATCCACTAGCGGGTCCCTACAATGAGCAGTTCTTC	CASSPTADPLAGPYNEQFF	TRBV11-2	TRBJ2-1	TRBD2	.
TGTGCCAGCGCGGGGGGGACTAGCGGGAGTACGCAGTATTTT	CASAGGTSGSTQYF	TRBV7-3	TRBJ2-3	TRBD2	.
TGTGCCAGCAGCTACTATTTCACTGAAGCTTTCTTT	CASSYYFTEAFF	TRBV7-2	TRBJ1-1	.	.
TGTGCCTGGAGCTATCAGGGAGGTAGGGGCTACACCTTC	CAWSYQGGRGYTF	TRBV30	TRBJ1-2	.	.
TGCGCCAGCTGTAGCGGGAGGGTCTGGACCGGGGAGCTGTTTTTT	CASCSGRVWTGELFF	TRBV5-1	TRBJ2-2	TRBD2	.
TGTGCCAGCAGCCCTTCGGGAGGGAAGAGCTACACCTTC	CASSPSGGKSYTF	TRBV7-6	TRBJ1-2	.	.
TGTGCCAGCAGTGAATGGACTAGTAACGAGCAGTACTTC	CASSEWTSNEQYF	TRBV2	TRBJ2-7	TRBD2	.
TGTGCCAGCAGCTTACCGGGGACAAGTAATTCACCCCTCCACTTT	CASSLPGTSNSPLHF	TRBV7-9	TRBJ1-6	.	.
TGTGCCAGCAGCTCCGGACTGACTCAAAACTATGGCTACACCTTC	CASSSGLTQNYGYTF	TRBV11-2	TRBJ1-2	.	.
TGTGCCAGCAGCCAAGATGAATCCGGGAGCTACTATGGCTACACCTTC	CASSQDESGSYYGYTF	TRBV4-2	TRBJ1-2	.	.
TGTGCCAGCAGTTTACAACCCGCGACAGGGCGGGACGGCTACACCTTC	CASSLQPATGRDGYTF	TRBV27	TRBJ1-2	TRBD1	.
TGTGCCAGCAGCGTATCCGTCCGAGCGGGAGCGAACACCGGGGAGCTGTTTTTT	CASSVSVRAGANTGELFF	TRBV9	TRBJ2-2	TRBD2	once
TGCGCCAGCAGCTTGGACGGGGCCCAGGGGTATGGCTACACCTTC	CASSLDGAQGYGYTF	TRBV5-1	TRBJ1-2	.	.
TGTGCCAGTACAGGGCGGTATGGCTACACCTTC	CASTGRYGYTF	TRBV28	TRBJ1-2	.	.
TGTGCCAGTAGTATCACAGGAGCTCGCAATCAGCCCCAGCATTTT	CASSITGARNQPQHF	TRBV19	TRBJ1-5	.	.
TGTGCCACCAGCAGGAAGGGGAATCAGCCCCAGCATTTT	CATSRKGNQPQHF	TRBV15	TRBJ1-5	.	.
TGTGCCAGCAGCTTAGAGGCAGGGGGTAGAGCCCAGCATTTT	CASSLEAGGRAQHF	TRBV7-2	TRBJ1-5	TRBD1	.
TGCGCCAGCAGCCAAGTCGGGCTAGCGGATTCCTACGAGCAGTACTTC	CASSQVGLADSYEQYF	TRBV4-1	TRBJ2-7	TRBD2	.
TGTGCCAGCAGCTTAACAGGGGAGTCCTACAATGAGCAGTTCTTC	CASSLTGESYNEQFF	TRBV5-5	TRBJ2-1	TRBD1	.
TGTGCCAGCAGGCGTCAGGGTGAGGCTGGAAACACCATATATTTT	CASRRQGEAGNTIYF	TRBV27	TRBJ1-3	.	.
TGTGCCAGCAGCCCCAAATCTCTACCCGGGACATTGGATGAAAAACTGTTTTTT	CASSPKSLPGTLDEKLFF	TRBV7-3	TRBJ1-4	.	.
TGTGCCAGCAGCTGGGTCGATAGCGGGAGCTCCTACGAGCAGTACTTC	CASSWVDSGSSYEQYF	TRBV6-2/TRBV6-3	TRBJ2-7	TRBD2	.
TGTGCCAGCAGTTTCCGACCTCGGACTAGCGGGAGGGCCGCCTACAATGAGCAGTTCTTC	CASSFRPRTSGRAAYNEQFF	TRBV28	TRBJ2-1	TRBD2	.
TGTGCCAGCAGTTTATGGGCAGATCACTACGAGCAGTACTTC	CASSLWADHYEQYF	TRBV28	TRBJ2-7	.	few
TGTGCCACCAGCAGAGACGTCGGTTCCTACAATGAGCAGTTCTTC	CATSRDVGSYNEQFF	TRBV15	TRBJ2-1	.	.
TGTGCCAGCAGACAAGACAATAATTCACCCCTCCACTTT	CASRQDNNSPLHF	TRBV6-5	TRBJ1-6	.	once
TGTGCCAGCAGCTTAGCGTTGGACAGCTTCTCTGGAAACACCATATATTTT	CASSLALDSFSGNTIYF	TRBV13	TRBJ1-3	.	.
TGCGCCAGCAGCCAAGATGAGGTTGAAGCTTTCTTT	CASSQDEVEAFF	TRBV4-1	TRBJ1-1	.	.
TGTGCCAGCAGCCAAGCACTAGCGGGAGACTCCCTCGGCGAGCAGTACTTC	CASSQALAGDSLGEQYF	TRBV4-2	TRBJ2-7	TRBD2	.
TGTGCCAGCGGGAGGGGTCGTTACACTGAAGCTTTCTTT	CASGRGRYTEAFF	TRBV27	TRBJ1-1	.	.
TGTGCCAGCTTCCGGGACAGCCTCTACGAGCAGTACTTC	CASFRDSLYEQYF	TRBV6-5	TRBJ2-7	TRBD1	.
TGTGCCAGCAGTCCGACGTTCGGGACTGGAAACACCATATATTTT	CASSPTFGTGNTIYF	TRBV25-1	TRBJ1-3	.	.
TGTGCCAGTAGTATCGGGACCGCAGCGGGAGAGCAGTACTTC	CASSIGTAAGEQYF	TRBV19	TRBJ2-7	TRBD2	.
TGTGCCATCAGTGAGTCGAAAGGGACAGGGGGAGAGACCCAGTACTTC	CAISESKGTGGETQYF	TRBV10-3	TRBJ2-5	TRBD1	.
TGTGCCACCAGTGATTTGGGAGAGGGAGATACGCAGTATTTT	CATSDLGEGDTQYF	TRBV24-1	TRBJ2-3	.	.
TGTGCCAGCAGCCTGGAGGAGGGTCGAATTCACTTC	CASSLEEGRIHF	TRBV7-8	TRBJ2-7	.	.
TGTGCCAGCAGCCCCCAGCCCTACGGACAGACGTATAGCAATCAGCCCCAGCATTTT	CASSPQPYGQTYSNQPQHF	TRBV7-9	TRBJ1-5	.	.
TGCGCCAGCAGCCAAGTCGACAGTAATGAAAAACTGTTTTTT	CASSQVDSNEKLFF	TRBV4-1	TRBJ1-4	.	.
TGTGCCAGCAGCAAGGGGACAGCTCCATCCTACGAGCAGTACTTC	CASSKGTAPSYEQYF	TRBV5-8	TRBJ2-7	TRBD1	.
TGTGCCAGCAGTGCTAGCGGCACACTAGCCAAAAACATTCAGTACTTC	CASSASGTLAKNIQYF	TRBV6-4	TRBJ2-4	TRBD2	.
TGTGCCAGCAGCAAACGGACAGGGGTGTACAATGAGCAGTTCTTC	CASSKRTGVYNEQFF	TRBV7-9	TRBJ2-1	TRBD1	.
TGCAGCGTTGAAAGGGGGAGTACAGATACGCAGTATTTT	CSVERGSTDTQYF	TRBV29-1	TRBJ2-3	.	.
TGCGCCAGCAGCTCCTCGGGACAGGGTTACGAAAAACTGTTTTTT	CASSSSGQGYEKLFF	TRBV5-1	TRBJ1-4	TRBD1	.
TGTGCCAGCAGTTCAGGACAGGGGGCGCACGGGGAGCTGTTTTTT	CASSSGQGAHGELFF	TRBV7-6	TRBJ2-2	TRBD1	.
TGTGCCAGCAGATCCCCCGGGACACTCGATGAAGCTTTCTTT	CASRSPGTLDEAFF	TRBV27	TRBJ1-1	.	.
TGTGCCAGCTCACCACCCGGGACTGTGGGCAATGAGCAGTTCTTC	CASSPPGTVGNEQFF	TRBV18	TRBJ2-1	.	.
TGTGCCAGCAGTTTAGCCGGGGGGGGCCCGGCGGGCTACACCTTC	CASSLAGGGPAGYTF	TRBV28	TRBJ1-2	.	.